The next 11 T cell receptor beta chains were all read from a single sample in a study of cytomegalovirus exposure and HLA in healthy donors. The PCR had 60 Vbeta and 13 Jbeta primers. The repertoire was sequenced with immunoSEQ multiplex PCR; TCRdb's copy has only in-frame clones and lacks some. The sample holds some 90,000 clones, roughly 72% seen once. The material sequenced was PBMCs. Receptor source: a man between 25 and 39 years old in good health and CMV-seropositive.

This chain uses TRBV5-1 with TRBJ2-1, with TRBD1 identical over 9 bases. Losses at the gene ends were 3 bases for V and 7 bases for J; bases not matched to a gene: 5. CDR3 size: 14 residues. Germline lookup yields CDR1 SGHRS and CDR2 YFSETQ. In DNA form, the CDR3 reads TGCGCCAGCAGCTCCGGGACAGGGATAAATGAGCAGTTCTTC. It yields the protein CASSSGTGINEQFF.

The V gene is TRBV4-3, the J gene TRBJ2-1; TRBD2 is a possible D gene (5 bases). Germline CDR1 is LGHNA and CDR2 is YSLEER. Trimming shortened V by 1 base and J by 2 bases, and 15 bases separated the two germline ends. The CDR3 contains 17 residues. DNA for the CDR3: TGCGCCAGCAGCCAAGGGGCCCGGGGATTCGCCTACAATGAGCAGTTCTTC. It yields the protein CASSQGARGFAYNEQFF.

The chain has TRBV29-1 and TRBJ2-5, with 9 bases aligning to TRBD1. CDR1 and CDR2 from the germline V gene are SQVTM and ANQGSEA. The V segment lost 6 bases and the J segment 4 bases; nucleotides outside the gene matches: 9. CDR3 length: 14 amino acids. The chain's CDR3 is CSVLTGGEGETQYF. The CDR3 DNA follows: TGCAGCGTACTAACAGGGGGCGAGGGAGAGACCCAGTACTTC.

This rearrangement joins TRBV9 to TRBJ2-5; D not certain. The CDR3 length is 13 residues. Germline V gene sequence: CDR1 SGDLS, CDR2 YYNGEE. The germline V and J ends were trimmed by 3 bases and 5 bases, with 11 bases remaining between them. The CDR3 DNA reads TGTGCCAGCAGCGGTGCCACGGGTGAGACCCAGTACTTC. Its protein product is CASSGATGETQYF.

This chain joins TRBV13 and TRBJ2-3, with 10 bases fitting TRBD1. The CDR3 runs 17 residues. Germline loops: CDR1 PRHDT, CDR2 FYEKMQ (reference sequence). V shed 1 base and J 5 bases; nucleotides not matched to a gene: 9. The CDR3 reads CASSLVADRGRKDTQYF. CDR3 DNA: TGTGCCAGCAGCTTAGTAGCTGACAGGGGGCGTAAAGATACGCAGTATTTT.

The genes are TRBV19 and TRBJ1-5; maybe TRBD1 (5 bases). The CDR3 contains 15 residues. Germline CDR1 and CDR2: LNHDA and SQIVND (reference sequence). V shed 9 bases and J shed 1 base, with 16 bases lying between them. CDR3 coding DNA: TGTGCCAGCCGAAGGGGATACGACAGCAATCAGCCCCAGCATTTT. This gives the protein CASRRGYDSNQPQHF.

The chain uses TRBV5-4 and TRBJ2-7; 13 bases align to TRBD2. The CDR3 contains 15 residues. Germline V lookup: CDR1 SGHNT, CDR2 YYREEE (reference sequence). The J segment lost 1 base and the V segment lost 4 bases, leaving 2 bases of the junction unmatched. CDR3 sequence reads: CASSTGLAGSYEQYF. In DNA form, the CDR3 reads TGTGCCAGCAGCACGGGACTAGCGGGGTCCTACGAGCAGTACTTC.

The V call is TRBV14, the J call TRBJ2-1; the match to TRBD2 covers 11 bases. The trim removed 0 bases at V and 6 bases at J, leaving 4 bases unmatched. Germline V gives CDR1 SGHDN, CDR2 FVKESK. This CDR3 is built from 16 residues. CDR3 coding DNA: TGTGCCAGCAGCCAAGACACTAGCGGGAGTGGCAATGAGCAGTTCTTC. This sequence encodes CASSQDTSGSGNEQFF.

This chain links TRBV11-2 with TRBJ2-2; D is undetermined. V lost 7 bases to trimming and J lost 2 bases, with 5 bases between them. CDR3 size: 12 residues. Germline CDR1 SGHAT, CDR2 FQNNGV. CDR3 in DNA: TGTGCCAGCAATCCAAACACCGGGGAGCTGTTTTTT. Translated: CASNPNTGELFF.

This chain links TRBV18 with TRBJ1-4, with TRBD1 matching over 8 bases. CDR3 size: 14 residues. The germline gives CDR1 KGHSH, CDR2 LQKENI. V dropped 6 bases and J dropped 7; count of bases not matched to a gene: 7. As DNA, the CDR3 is TGTGCCAGCTCCTGGGACAGGAATGGTGAAAAACTGTTTTTT. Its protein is CASSWDRNGEKLFF.

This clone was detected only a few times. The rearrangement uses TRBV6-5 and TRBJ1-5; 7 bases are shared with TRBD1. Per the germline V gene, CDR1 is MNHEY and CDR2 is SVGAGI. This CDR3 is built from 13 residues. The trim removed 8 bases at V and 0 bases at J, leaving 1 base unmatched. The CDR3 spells CASGQDSNQPQHF. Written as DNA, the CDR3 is TGTGCCAGCGGACAGGATAGCAATCAGCCCCAGCATTTT.